This T cell receptor (beta chain) was documented in a study of regulatory dendritic cells for organ transplantation. Study background: Regulatory dendritic cells were monocyte-derived, receiving vitamin D3 on days 0 and 4 and IL-10 on day 4.

V lost 2 bases and J lost 5; bases outside the gene matches: 4. Germline assignment: CDR1 MNHNS and CDR2 SASEGT. The CDR3 runs 14 residues. Produced via immunoSEQ multiplex PCR; TCRdb's table is partial and in-frame only. This table has fewer than 8,500 clones, roughly 67% appearing once. Study-wide results and caveats: Mature dendritic cells appeared to drive more memory CD8+ clonal expansion than regulatory ones. Among resting subsets, memory CD8+ cells contained the most alloreactive clonotypes.

This clone was detected only once. The antigen is undetermined. Allogeneic regulatory or mature dendritic cells were co-cultured for more than 4 days with CFSE-labeled sorted T cells at 1:10. The sequence was obtained from a human donor in good health. The chain has TRBV6-1 and TRBJ2-3; 7 bases align to TRBD2. The sequenced sample consisted of memory CD4+ T cells from blood cultured with dendritic cells. Subset described: CD45RO+ memory T cells. CDR3 protein: CASSERTGGDTQYF. CDR3 nucleotides: TGTGCCAGCAGTGAAAGGACGGGAGGAGATACGCAGTATTTT.